This T cell receptor (beta chain) was profiled in a study of tumor-infiltrating lymphocytes in oesophageal squamous cell carcinoma. TCRdb analysed the PCR reads with MiXCR anew, one entry per CDR3 protein. The sample shows over 10,000 distinct CDR3 sequences, less than 55% of them seen only once. CDR3 length: 14 residues. Germline V lookup: CDR1 ENHRY, CDR2 SYGVKD. The sequenced sample was esophageal tumor tissue. The receptor was derived from a female donor with esophageal squamous cell carcinoma. The chain has TRBV10-3 and TRBJ2-5, with D tentatively TRBD1 (5 bases). The J call may be faulty, since TRBJ2-7 better matches the DNA end. This CDR3 is CAISERQGTYEQYF. In DNA form, the CDR3 reads TGTGCCATCAGTGAGAGGCAGGGAACGTACGAGCAGTACTTC.